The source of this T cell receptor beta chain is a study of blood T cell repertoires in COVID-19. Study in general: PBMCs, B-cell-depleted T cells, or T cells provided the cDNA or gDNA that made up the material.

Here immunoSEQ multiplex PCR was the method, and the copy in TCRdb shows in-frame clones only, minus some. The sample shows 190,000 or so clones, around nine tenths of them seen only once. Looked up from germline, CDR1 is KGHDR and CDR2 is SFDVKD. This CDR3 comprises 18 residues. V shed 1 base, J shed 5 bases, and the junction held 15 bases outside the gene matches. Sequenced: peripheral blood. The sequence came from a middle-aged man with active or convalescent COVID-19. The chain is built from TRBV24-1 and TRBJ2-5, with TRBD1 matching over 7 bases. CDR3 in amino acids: CATSDFGKNSDRHETQYF. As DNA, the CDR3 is TGTGCCACCAGTGATTTCGGCAAGAACTCGGACAGGCACGAGACCCAGTACTTC.